The T cell receptor beta chain under discussion was sequenced for a study of CD8 T cells in ankylosing spondylitis. This clonotype was counted only a few times. Its cognate antigen is unknown. There are 13 residues in the CDR3. V lost 3 bases and J lost 7, with 12 bases in between. The germline V gene encodes CDR1 KGHDR and CDR2 SFDVKD. Study-wide results and limits: A TCR beta motif of several highly homologous variants seemed to mark ankylosing spondylitis blood. Reactive arthritis synovial fluid and blood were previously reported to contain some motif variants.

Making use of molecular barcodes, quantitative 5'-RACE generated TCR beta libraries. One entry per CDR3 protein, called by TCRdb with MiXCR from the 5' RACE reads. The repertoire holds about 250,000 distinct CDR3 sequences, roughly 18% seen once, with more than 25% in the top ten. Sample: blood, either unsorted or a sorted T cell fraction (not recorded which). The chain employs TRBV24-1 and TRBJ2-7; a possible D gene is TRBD1 (6 bases). The clonotype comes from a male donor with ankylosing spondylitis or in good health (not recorded which). The DNA of the CDR3 is TGTGCCACCAGTGATCTACAGGGAAGGGAGCAGTACTTC. As protein: CATSDLQGREQYF.